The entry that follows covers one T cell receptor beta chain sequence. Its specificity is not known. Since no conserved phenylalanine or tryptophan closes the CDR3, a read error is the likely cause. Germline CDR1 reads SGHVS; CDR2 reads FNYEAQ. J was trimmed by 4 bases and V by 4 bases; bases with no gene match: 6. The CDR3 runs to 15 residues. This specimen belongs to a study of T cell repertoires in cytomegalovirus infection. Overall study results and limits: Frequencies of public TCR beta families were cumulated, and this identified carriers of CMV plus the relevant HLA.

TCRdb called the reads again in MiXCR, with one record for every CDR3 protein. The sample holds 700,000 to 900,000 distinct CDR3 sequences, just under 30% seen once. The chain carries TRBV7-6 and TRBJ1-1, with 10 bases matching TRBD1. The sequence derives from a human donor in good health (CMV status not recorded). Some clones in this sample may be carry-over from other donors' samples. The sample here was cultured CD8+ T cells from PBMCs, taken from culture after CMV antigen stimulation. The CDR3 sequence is CASSYRQGASTEAFS. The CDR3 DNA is TGTGCCAGCAGCTACCGACAGGGGGCAAGCACTGAAGCTTTCTCT.